The sequence of this T cell receptor (beta chain) was determined in a study of blood T cell repertoires in COVID-19. Per the original methods: Amplified reference gene primers provided the basis for estimating nucleated cell counts. TCRdb's table, derived via immunoSEQ multiplex PCR, lists solely in-frame clones and lacks some. The V and J calls and clone size come from that table; D and trimming were worked out from the DNA. The sample shows 200,000 to 300,000 clones, around four fifths of them seen only once. This clone was recorded a few times. The CDR3 has 14 residues. Trimming left V 2 bases short and J 1 base short, with 8 bases between. The V gene's germline CDR1 is LGHDT and CDR2 YNNKEL (reference sequence).

The sequence was obtained from a man aged 55 to 70 with acute or convalescent COVID-19. V gene TRBV3-1 (or the pseudogene TRBV3-2) combines with J gene TRBJ1-1, with D unclear. Sequences were obtained from peripheral blood. Written as DNA, the CDR3 is TGTGCCAGCAGCCAACACGGAGAGAACACTGAAGCTTTCTTT. It yields the protein CASSQHGENTEAFF.